These 21 T cell receptor beta chains originate from one sample sequenced in a study of shared clonotypes between healthy human individuals. The protocol was immunoSEQ multiplex PCR, while the TCRdb copy is restricted to in-frame clones and leaves out a portion. The sample records some 650,000 clones, almost 97% being singletons. Sequencing used naive CD4+ T cells sorted from blood. Subset defined: CD45RA+ positively selected. Receptor source: a woman aged 25 to 39 in good health.

As regards this clone: Other DNA sequences of this sample code for an identical CDR3. This chain links TRBV15 with TRBJ2-1; 8 bases match TRBD2. The CDR3 has 15 amino acids. V gave up 3 bases and J gave up 0 bases; unmatched junction bases: 1. In germline, CDR1 is LNHNV, CDR2 YYDKDF (reference sequence). In nucleotides, the CDR3 is TGTGCCACCAGCAGGAGCGGGAGCTCCTACAATGAGCAGTTCTTC. This encodes CATSRSGSSYNEQFF.

CDR3 sequence (DNA): TGTGCCAGCAGCGGGGTGGGGTACGAGCAGTACTTC. Translated: CASSGVGYEQYF. V and J are TRBV5-5 and TRBJ2-7, with no clear D. Between the trimmed V and J ends, which lost 4 bases and 4 bases, there was a span of 9 bases. Germline CDR1 reads SGHKS; CDR2 reads YYEKEE (reference sequence). The CDR3 covers 12 residues.

The rearrangement links TRBV5-1 to TRBJ2-7, with 12 bases identical to TRBD2. Germline CDR1 SGHRS, CDR2 YFSETQ. J was trimmed by 7 bases and V by 3 bases; bases with no gene match: 5. This CDR3 is 14 amino acids long. CDR3 sequence: CASSWLAGGREQYF. Written as DNA, the CDR3 is TGCGCCAGCAGCTGGCTAGCGGGAGGGAGGGAGCAGTACTTC. Based on the CDR3 plus reference TRBV5-1 and TRBJ2-7, the full variable domain is KAGVTQTPRYLIKTRGQQVTLSCSPISGHRSVSWYQQTPGQGLQFLFEYFSETQRNKGNFPGRFSGRQFSNSRSEMNVSTLELGDSALYLCASSWLAGGREQYFGPGTRLTVT.

The chain uses TRBV7-8 and TRBJ2-3, with D possibly being TRBD1 (5 bases). V lost 5 bases to trimming and J lost 2 bases, with 20 bases between them. Germline CDR1 reads SGHVS; CDR2 reads FQNEAQ. The CDR3 spans 17 residues. In DNA, the CDR3 is TGTGCCAGCAGCAACGCCCCCCGGCAGGGTACCACAGATACGCAGTATTTT. Protein product: CASSNAPRQGTTDTQYF.

The chain couples TRBV5-6 to TRBJ1-2; TRBD1 might be the D (6 bases). The CDR3 contains 13 residues. The V end lost 0 bases, the J end lost 4 bases, and 7 bases lay between the germline ends. Germline loops: CDR1 SGHDT, CDR2 YYEEEE. The CDR3 here is CASSLARGYGYTF. The CDR3 DNA follows: TGTGCCAGCAGCTTGGCCAGGGGCTATGGCTACACCTTC.

V gene TRBV11-2 combines with J gene TRBJ2-7, with a weak D call TRBD2 (5 bases). Deletions cut 5 bases from V and 3 bases from J, with 17 bases between. Germline values: CDR1 SGHAT, CDR2 FQNNGV. The length of the CDR3 is 15 residues. Here the CDR3 DNA reads TGTGCCAGCAGCCCCGGAGTAAGCGGACTCTACGAGCAGTACTTC. Residues: CASSPGVSGLYEQYF. The whole variable domain, filled in from reference TRBV11-2 and TRBJ2-7, reads EAGVAQSPRYKIIEKRQSVAFWCNPISGHATLYWYQQILGQGPKLLIQFQNNGVVDDSQLPKDRFSAERLKGVDSTLKIQPAKLEDSAVYLCASSPGVSGLYEQYFGPGTRLTVT.

The genes are TRBV7-9 and TRBJ1-1; D is undetermined. The V end was cut by 1 base, the J end by 1 base, with 4 bases between. From germline, CDR1 is SEHNR and CDR2 FQNEAQ (reference sequence). This CDR3 is 13 amino acids long. CDR3 coding DNA: TGTGCCAGCAGCTTAGACTCGAACACTGAAGCTTTCTTT. Translating gives CASSLDSNTEAFF.

The chain has TRBV19 and TRBJ2-1; 14 nucleotides align to TRBD2. The CDR3 is 19 amino acids. Germline trimming cut 5 bases from V and 1 base from J; bases unmatched to any gene: 10. The germline CDR1 and CDR2 sequences are LNHDA and SQIVND (reference sequence). The CDR3 sequence is CASSPPQTSGRGSYNEQFF. CDR3 DNA: TGTGCCAGTAGTCCCCCGCAGACTAGCGGGAGGGGTTCCTACAATGAGCAGTTCTTC. The complete variable domain, with remaining parts taken from reference TRBV19 and TRBJ2-1, reads DGGITQSPKYLFRKEGQNVTLSCEQNLNHDAMYWYRQDPGQGLRLIYYSQIVNDFQKGDIAEGYSVSREKKESFPLTVTSAQKNPTAFYLCASSPPQTSGRGSYNEQFFGPGTRLTVL.

This chain links TRBV28 with TRBJ2-1; tentative D call: TRBD2 (5 bases). Trimming stripped 2 bases from V and 2 bases from J, with 7 bases between. In germline, CDR1 is MDHEN, CDR2 SYDVKM. The CDR3 runs to 14 residues. The chain's CDR3 is CASSLTGAYNEQFF. The CDR3 DNA follows: TGTGCCAGCAGTTTAACCGGGGCCTACAATGAGCAGTTCTTC.

The J gene is TRBJ2-3, the V gene TRBV5-1; the D gene is possibly TRBD1 (6 bases). The CDR3 consists of 13 residues. Germline CDR1 reads SGHRS; CDR2 reads YFSETQ. Trimming removed 3 bases from V and 4 bases from J, with 9 bases in between. In DNA form, the CDR3 reads TGCGCCAGCAGCTCGCCAGGGGCAGATACGCAGTATTTT. Translation gives CASSSPGADTQYF. The full variable domain, its missing parts supplied by reference TRBV5-1 and TRBJ2-3, is KAGVTQTPRYLIKTRGQQVTLSCSPISGHRSVSWYQQTPGQGLQFLFEYFSETQRNKGNFPGRFSGRQFSNSRSEMNVSTLELGDSALYLCASSSPGADTQYFGPGTRLTVL.

V and J are TRBV5-1 and TRBJ2-1; 7 bases agree with TRBD2. V trimming: 0 bases; J trimming: 6 bases; junction bases outside the gene matches: 6. The germline CDR1 and CDR2 sequences are SGHRS and YFSETQ. The length of the CDR3 is 15 residues. The DNA for the CDR3 is TGCGCCAGCAGCTTGGTGGTAGCGGGCCTCAATGAGCAGTTCTTC. Protein: CASSLVVAGLNEQFF.

The chain employs TRBV6-1 and TRBJ2-1; maybe TRBD2 (6 bases). Trimming removed 2 bases at V and 9 bases at J, with 17 bases between. Germline CDR1 reads MNHNS; CDR2 reads SASEGT. The CDR3 is 15 amino acids. Written as DNA, the CDR3 is TGTGCCAGCAGTGAATTGACTAGTCTTGGGACTGAGCAGTTCTTC. This encodes CASSELTSLGTEQFF.

CDR3 residues: CASSIAIGNTGELFF. In nucleotides, the CDR3 is TGTGCCAGTAGTATAGCAATCGGGAACACCGGGGAGCTGTTTTTT. This rearrangement joins TRBV19 to TRBJ2-2; D is ambiguous. CDR3 size: 15 residues. Germline values: CDR1 LNHDA, CDR2 SQIVND (reference sequence). V lost 1 base and J 1 base, leaving 7 bases between the germline ends.

CDR3 in amino acids: CASSPPGTSDKGEQFF. DNA for the CDR3: TGTGCCAGCAGCCCGCCCGGGACTAGCGATAAGGGTGAGCAGTTCTTC. The V call is TRBV11-2, the J call TRBJ2-1; 10 bases align to TRBD2. V was pared by 5 bases and J by 9 bases, with 13 bases of the junction left unmatched. This CDR3 is built from 16 residues. Looked up from germline, CDR1 is SGHAT and CDR2 is FQNNGV.

The chain joins TRBV19 to TRBJ2-1, with 7 bases fitting TRBD1. The V gene end was trimmed by 5 bases and the J gene end by 4 bases; junction bases not matched to a gene: 5. The CDR3 length is 14 residues. Per germline, CDR1 LNHDA and CDR2 SQIVND (reference sequence). Written as DNA, the CDR3 is TGTGCCAGTAGTCCAGGGGGTATGTACAATGAGCAGTTCTTC. This codes for CASSPGGMYNEQFF. The full variable domain, in which reference TRBV19 and TRBJ2-1 provide the parts outside the CDR3, is DGGITQSPKYLFRKEGQNVTLSCEQNLNHDAMYWYRQDPGQGLRLIYYSQIVNDFQKGDIAEGYSVSREKKESFPLTVTSAQKNPTAFYLCASSPGGMYNEQFFGPGTRLTVL.

This rearrangement joins TRBV5-6 to TRBJ2-2; 7 nucleotides align to TRBD1. V shed 4 bases and J 8 bases; nucleotides not matched to a gene: 8. In germline, CDR1 is SGHDT, CDR2 YYEEEE. The CDR3 is made up of 14 amino acids. The CDR3 loop reads CASSGLQGTGELFF. In DNA form, the CDR3 reads TGTGCCAGCAGCGGGTTACAGGGGACGGGGGAGCTGTTTTTT.

The V gene is TRBV2, the J gene TRBJ2-7, with 8 bases that match TRBD1. The CDR3 extends over 16 amino acids. After removal of 2 bases from V and 3 bases from J, the junction contained 9 bases not matched to a gene. The germline gives CDR1 SNHLY, CDR2 FYNNEI. The CDR3 reads CASSETDRVGGYEQYF. The CDR3 DNA follows: TGTGCCAGCAGTGAAACGGACAGGGTCGGAGGCTACGAGCAGTACTTC.

This clone has only one observation. The J gene is TRBJ2-7, the V gene TRBV6-5; 10 positions agree with TRBD2. This CDR3 comprises 15 residues. V was clipped by 6 bases and J by 1 base; unmatched bases: 6. The germline V gene has CDR1 MNHEY and CDR2 SVGAGI. The CDR3: CASRGILAGSYEQYF. DNA of the CDR3: TGTGCCAGCAGAGGCATACTAGCGGGATCCTACGAGCAGTACTTC.

The chain links TRBV6-6 to TRBJ2-3; TRBD2 might be the D (5 bases). Germline CDR1 MNHNY, CDR2 SVGAGI (reference sequence). Trimming pared 6 bases from V and 0 bases from J, leaving 10 bases between. The CDR3 is 14 residues long. This CDR3 is CASRSGSSTDTQYF. CDR3 sequence (DNA): TGTGCCAGCAGGAGCGGTTCTAGCACAGATACGCAGTATTTT.

The chain combines TRBV2 with TRBJ2-5; 7 bases fit TRBD1. The CDR3 covers 14 residues. The V gene's germline CDR1 is SNHLY and CDR2 FYNNEI. With V trimmed by 6 bases and J by 0 bases, 4 bases remained unmatched. The chain's CDR3 is CASRGTEYQETQYF. The CDR3 bases are TGTGCCAGCAGGGGGACAGAATACCAAGAGACCCAGTACTTC.

The rearrangement links TRBV5-4 to TRBJ1-4, with D possibly TRBD1 on 6 matching bases. The V gene lost 1 base and the J gene lost 0 bases, with 16 bases spanning the gap. The germline gives CDR1 SGHNT, CDR2 YYREEE (reference sequence). CDR3 length: 18 residues. The CDR3 DNA follows: TGTGCCAGCAGCTTGTATCCATCCAGGGGACCAACTAATGAAAAACTGTTTTTT. It encodes CASSLYPSRGPTNEKLFF.